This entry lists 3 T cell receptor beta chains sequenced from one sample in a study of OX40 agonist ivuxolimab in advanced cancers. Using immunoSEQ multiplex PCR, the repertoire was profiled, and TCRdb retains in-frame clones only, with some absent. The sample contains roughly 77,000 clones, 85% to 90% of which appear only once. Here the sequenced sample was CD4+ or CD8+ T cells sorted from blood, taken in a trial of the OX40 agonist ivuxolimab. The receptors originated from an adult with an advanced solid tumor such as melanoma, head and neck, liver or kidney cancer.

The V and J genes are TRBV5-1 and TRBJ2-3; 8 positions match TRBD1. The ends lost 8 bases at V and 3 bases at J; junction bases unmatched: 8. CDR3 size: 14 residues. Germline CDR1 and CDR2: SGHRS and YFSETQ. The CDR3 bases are TGCGCCAGTTCAGGGGGCTGGTTAACAGATACGCAGTATTTT. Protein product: CASSGGWLTDTQYF.

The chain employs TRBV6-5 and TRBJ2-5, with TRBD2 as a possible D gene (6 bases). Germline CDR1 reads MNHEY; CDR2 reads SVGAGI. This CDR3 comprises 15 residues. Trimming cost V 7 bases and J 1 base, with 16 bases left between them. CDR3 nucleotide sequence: TGTGCCAGCAATCTGGCACCGGGACTCCAAGAGACCCAGTACTTC. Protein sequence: CASNLAPGLQETQYF.

In DNA form, the CDR3 reads TGTGCCAGCAGCTCTCCCGGGACGCAACGTAATGGCTACACCTTC. Amino acid sequence: CASSSPGTQRNGYTF. The chain recombines TRBV7-2 with TRBJ1-2; D is possibly TRBD1 (5 bases). V lost 4 bases and J 6 bases, leaving 18 bases between the germline ends. Germline CDR1 and CDR2: SGHTA and FQGNSA. The CDR3 sequence is 15 residues long.